This passage covers 21 T cell receptor beta chains from one sample sequenced in a study of blood T cells in healthy people across ages. A second PCR, run for roughly 7 to 11 cycles, used a sample-barcoded 5' primer plus a J-beta primer mix. TCRdb processed the 5' RACE reads anew with MiXCR; each CDR3 protein has one entry. The sample has about 800,000 distinct CDR3 sequences; around a quarter are singletons. These same records also appear under a second study, on T cells of mothers and their children.

Input material: blood. The origin of the receptors is a boy aged 5-17 years in good health.

This clonotype was recorded a few times. The genes are TRBV5-1 and TRBJ2-3, with 9 positions matching TRBD2. With 4 bases clipped from V and 4 bases from J, the junction kept 7 bases outside the gene matches. Germline values: CDR1 SGHRS, CDR2 YFSETQ. CDR3 length: 15 residues. CDR3 sequence: CASSSLAGNSDTQYF. The CDR3 DNA is TGCGCCAGCAGCAGCCTAGCGGGGAATTCAGATACGCAGTATTTT.

The genes are TRBV5-1 and TRBJ2-2; D is perhaps TRBD2 (5 bases). Germline V gene lookup returns CDR1 SGHRS and CDR2 YFSETQ. The CDR3 consists of 17 residues. V lost 3 bases and J 2 bases, leaving 17 bases between the germline ends. The CDR3 DNA reads TGCGCCAGCAGCTCACTCGGACTGGCTCCCAACACCGGGGAGCTGTTTTTT. It yields the protein CASSSLGLAPNTGELFF.

This clonotype was found a few times. This chain's CDR3 is CASSPLQGDDEQFF. The CDR3 region has the DNA TGTGCCAGCAGTCCTCTACAGGGAGATGATGAGCAGTTCTTC. The rearrangement links TRBV12-3 or TRBV12-4 to TRBJ2-1, with a possible D match to TRBD1 (6 bases). CDR3 length: 14 residues. The ends were cut back, 5 bases at V and 8 bases at J, with 16 bases in the middle.

The genes are TRBV29-1 and TRBJ2-3; D remains unclear. This CDR3 is built from 14 residues. The germline gives CDR1 SQVTM, CDR2 ANQGSEA. Trimming took 3 bases from V and 2 from J, leaving 12 bases between them. In DNA form, the CDR3 reads TGCAGCGTTGACGATGGGCTAGTCACAGATACGCAGTATTTT. Protein: CSVDDGLVTDTQYF.

This clonotype occurred a few times. V usage is TRBV29-1 and J usage is TRBJ2-5; weak D call: TRBD1 (6 bases). The ends were cut back, 8 bases at V and 0 bases at J, with 10 bases in the middle. The CDR3 sequence is 12 residues long. Germline V gene sequence: CDR1 SQVTM, CDR2 ANQGSEA. This CDR3 reads CSLGQYQETQYF. In DNA form, the CDR3 reads TGCAGCCTAGGACAGTACCAAGAGACCCAGTACTTC.

V is TRBV7-2 and J is TRBJ1-1; D may be TRBD1 (5 bases). The CDR3 totals 14 residues. Trimming took 5 bases from V and 10 from J, leaving 20 bases between them. Germline V CDR1 and CDR2: SGHTA, FQGNSA. CDR3 coding DNA: TGTGCCAGCAGCGTCCACACTCCGGGACGGGGAGCTTTCTTT. Translated: CASSVHTPGRGAFF.

About this clonotype itself: At one end the junction does not follow the germline gene, possibly because of a read error. This rearrangement joins TRBV7-9 to TRBJ2-3, with TRBD1 as a possible D gene (7 bases). CDR3 size: 14 residues. Germline lookup yields CDR1 SEHNR and CDR2 FQNEAQ (reference sequence). CDR3 bases: TGTGCCAGCAGCGCGGGACAGAGCACAGATACGAAGTATTTT. Its protein is CASSAGQSTDTKYF.

This clonotype was seen a few times. The rearrangement links TRBV5-1 to TRBJ2-5, with D unclear. The J call is doubtful: the DNA matches TRBJ2-7 better. The CDR3 sequence is 15 residues long. Per the germline V gene, CDR1 is SGHRS and CDR2 is YFSETQ. As DNA, the CDR3 is TGCGCCAGCAGCTTGGATTTGGGATTCTCCTACGAGCAGTACTTC. Amino acids: CASSLDLGFSYEQYF.

This clonotype was observed a handful of times. The chain carries TRBV29-1 and TRBJ2-7; 11 bases agree with TRBD1. V lost 4 bases and J lost 6; bases outside the gene matches: 5. The germline gives CDR1 SQVTM, CDR2 ANQGSEA. The CDR3 runs to 13 residues. CDR3 sequence (DNA): TGCAGCGTTGCGGGACAGGGGGTCGGCGAGCAGTACTTC. Its translation is CSVAGQGVGEQYF.

The CDR3 DNA sequence: TGTGCCAGCAGCTTAGCCGATTTCCAGAGAAACACCATATATTTT. This gives the protein CASSLADFQRNTIYF. The rearrangement uses TRBV7-9 and TRBJ1-3; D is uncertain. The CDR3 runs 15 residues. The V and J ends lost 0 bases and 5 bases respectively, with 11 bases between them. Looked up from germline, CDR1 is SEHNR and CDR2 is FQNEAQ (reference sequence).

The chain joins TRBV7-8 to TRBJ2-5; 9 nucleotides align to TRBD2. The CDR3 has 16 amino acids. J lost 5 bases, V lost 3 bases, and 10 bases had no gene match. The germline V gene encodes CDR1 SGHVS and CDR2 FQNEAQ. The CDR3 spells CASSFSSGGYWETQYF. As DNA, the CDR3 is TGTGCCAGCAGCTTTTCAAGCGGGGGGTATTGGGAGACCCAGTACTTC.

The chain links TRBV12-3 or TRBV12-4 to TRBJ2-3; 8 bases line up with TRBD2. The CDR3 is 15 residues long. J gave up 5 bases and V 5 bases, and 9 bases lay outside the gene matches. Here the CDR3 DNA reads TGTGCCAGCAGTCCAACGGGGGGGCGTGGAGATACGCAGTATTTT. It yields the protein CASSPTGGRGDTQYF.

The rearrangement uses TRBV21-1 and TRBJ2-4; TRBD1 was called by the table and not checked on the DNA. TRBV21-1 is a pseudogene. CDR3 size: 13 residues. The CDR3 DNA is TGTGCCAGCAGGACCCGGGACAGAGACATTCAGTACTTC. Protein sequence: CASRTRDRDIQYF.

CDR3: CASSQVSVSSGANVLTF. Here the CDR3 DNA reads TGTGCCAGCAGCCAAGTATCCGTGAGCTCTGGGGCCAACGTCCTGACTTTC. The chain is built from TRBV14 and TRBJ2-6; D not certain. V lost 1 base to trimming and J lost 0 bases, with 10 bases between them. Germline values: CDR1 SGHDN, CDR2 FVKESK. CDR3 length equals 17 residues.

This chain joins TRBV7-9 and TRBJ2-7; 8 bases map to TRBD2. The J call may be incorrect, as the DNA end agrees better with TRBJ2-5. CDR1 is SEHNR and CDR2 is FQNEAQ in the germline V gene (reference sequence). The CDR3 runs 17 residues. CDR3 loop: CASSLTGGPSLEETQYF. The DNA of the CDR3 is TGTGCCAGCAGCTTAACGGGAGGGCCCTCTTTAGAAGAGACCCAGTACTTC.

The rearrangement uses TRBV24-1 and TRBJ2-3; a weak D match, TRBD1 (6 bases). Germline V lookup: CDR1 KGHDR, CDR2 SFDVKD. The CDR3 runs to 17 residues. V was clipped by 4 bases and J by 6 bases, with 22 bases between them. For the CDR3, the DNA is TGTGCCACCAGTGACTCCCGAGGCCCGGGACACACGGATACGCAGTATTTT. Translating gives CATSDSRGPGHTDTQYF.

A few counts support this clonotype. The rearrangement links TRBV5-1 to TRBJ1-6; 8 bases are shared with TRBD1. The germline gives CDR1 SGHRS, CDR2 YFSETQ. CDR3 size: 14 residues. The J segment lost 10 bases and the V segment lost 4 bases, leaving 7 bases of the junction unmatched. CDR3 coding DNA: TGCGCCAGCAGCCACGGACAGGGTGGGTCACCCCTCCACTTT. Translation gives CASSHGQGGSPLHF. Using reference TRBV5-1 and TRBJ1-6 for the parts outside the CDR3, the full variable domain is KAGVTQTPRYLIKTRGQQVTLSCSPISGHRSVSWYQQTPGQGLQFLFEYFSETQRNKGNFPGRFSGRQFSNSRSEMNVSTLELGDSALYLCASSHGQGGSPLHFGNGTRLTVT.

The gene calls are TRBV7-9 and TRBJ2-5; D is possibly TRBD2 (5 bases). Trimming shortened V by 1 base and J by 7 bases, and 13 bases separated the two germline ends. Germline V CDR1 and CDR2: SEHNR, FQNEAQ (reference sequence). The length of the CDR3 is 14 residues. The CDR3, as DNA: TGTGCCAGCAGCTTAGATCCGGGATCGGGGACCCAGTACTTC. As protein: CASSLDPGSGTQYF.

J is TRBJ2-5 and V is TRBV7-3; D might be TRBD1 (5 bases). This CDR3 comprises 13 residues. Trimming removed 8 bases at V and 5 bases at J, with 15 bases between. In germline, CDR1 is SGHTA, CDR2 FQGTGA. The CDR3: CASGARPGETQYF. The DNA of the CDR3 is TGTGCCAGCGGGGCCCGGCCAGGGGAGACCCAGTACTTC.

This chain links TRBV27 with TRBJ1-2; the match to TRBD1 covers 9 bases. Germline loops: CDR1 MNHEY, CDR2 SMNVEV (reference sequence). Germline trimming cut 7 bases from V and 1 base from J; bases unmatched to any gene: 7. This CDR3 contains 15 residues. The CDR3 DNA follows: TGTGCCAGCAAATTTGGGGGACAGGGTAACTATGGCTACACCTTC. Its protein product is CASKFGGQGNYGYTF.

The CDR3 sequence is CASSLARWGSYNEQFF. DNA for the CDR3: TGCGCCAGCAGCTTGGCCCGTTGGGGCTCCTACAATGAGCAGTTCTTC. This rearrangement joins TRBV5-1 to TRBJ2-1, with D uncertain. Deletions cut 0 bases from V and 0 bases from J, with 10 bases between. This CDR3 has 16 amino acids. CDR1 is SGHRS, CDR2 YFSETQ, per germline.